The sequence of this TCR beta chain was determined in a study of early T cells in non-severe SARS-CoV-2 infection. Whole-study context: It was bulk RNA from unsorted whole blood that was sequenced, and the chains were unpaired. Findings and caveats of the study: Database matching using VDJdb favored anti-spike CD8 responses, with private and CD4 specificities left missing.

V was trimmed by 5 bases and J by 5 bases, leaving 12 bases between them. This CDR3 is 13 amino acids long. Germline V CDR1 and CDR2: KGHSH, LQKENI. This clonotype was found many times. Its target is unknown. cDNA molecules, individually, were tagged with unique molecular identifiers. MiXCR was run by TCRdb on the 5' RACE reads, yielding one entry per CDR3 protein. The sample consists of about 48,000 distinct CDR3 sequences, 7.7% of them appearing once. The chain joins TRBV18 to TRBJ1-2; tentative D call: TRBD1 (6 bases). Material: whole blood. The TCR sequence derives from an adult who was a healthcare worker with PCR-confirmed SARS-CoV-2 infection or an uninfected control (not recorded which). The CDR3 sequence is CASSDTGRYGYTF. DNA for the CDR3: TGTGCCAGCTCAGATACAGGGCGATATGGCTACACCTTC.